This T cell receptor beta chain was sequenced during a study of a mutant IDH1 vaccine in newly diagnosed glioma. Overall study: Vaccine dosing followed radiotherapy by 4-6 weeks, or accompanied temozolomide cycles. Receipt of radiotherapy, temozolomide, or both preceded the study, and most received both.

TCRdb keeps only in-frame clones here, not all; method: immunoSEQ multiplex PCR. The sample contains under 45,000 clones, around 93% of which appear only once. Comments on this clone: Its antigen is not identified.

Trimming left V 6 bases short and J 3 bases short, with 17 bases between. There are 16 residues in the CDR3. Per the germline V gene, CDR1 is SGHNT and CDR2 is YENEEA. Regarding the study as a whole: The occurrence of vaccine-induced immune responses was seen in over 90% of patients.

The time point: week 23, last vaccination. Doses of 300 ug of mutant IDH1 20-mer peptide were given with topical imiquimod. Diagnosis in the donors showed new WHO grade 3 or 4 astrocytomas that were IDH1-mutant and ATRX-lost. The material was PBMCs, obtained from a glioma patient whose treatment included an IDH1 peptide vaccine. The V gene is TRBV11-3, the J gene TRBJ2-2, with a tentative D call TRBD1 (5 bases). This clonotype originated in a man aged 45 to 65 with glioma. CDR3 DNA sequence: TGTGCCAGCAGTTTTAGACGGAAAGGGGACACCGGGGAGCTGTTTTTT. Residues: CASSFRRKGDTGELFF.